This T cell receptor (beta chain) was captured by sequencing in a study of blood T cell repertoires in COVID-19. Across the study: COVID-19 samples, acute and convalescent, were from the United States, Italy and Spain.

Participants came from about 23 US areas, aged about 18 to 95 years. The table came from immunoSEQ multiplex PCR; TCRdb's copy has only in-frame clones and leaves some out. The sample consists of 200,000 to 250,000 clones, around 87% of them appearing once. The V end lost 5 bases, the J end lost 0 bases, and 12 bases lay between the germline ends. Germline assignment: CDR1 MNHEY and CDR2 SVGAGI. The CDR3 covers 15 residues. The sample consisted of PBMCs or T cells enriched from blood (not recorded which). This sequence was found in a man aged 25-40 years who had been exposed to COVID-19. The chain combines TRBV6-5 with TRBJ2-3; D possibly corresponds to TRBD2 (5 bases). The CDR3 is CASSPEGSSTDTQYF. In nucleotides, the CDR3 is TGTGCCAGCAGTCCAGAGGGATCTAGCACAGATACGCAGTATTTT.